This T cell receptor (beta chain) originates from a study of CD8+ T cells in alopecia areata. Overall study: Donors of skin were C3H/HeJ mice aged roughly 6-13 months with spontaneous alopecia, and recipients were approximately 7-11-week-old female C3H/HeJ mice. Study-level findings and limits: Across lesional scalp, and particularly alopecia totalis/universalis, clonality surpassed that of normal scalp. Although TCR sharing was seen in mice, sharing across patients was less clear, possibly for HLA-related reasons. The study also sequences resident alphabeta T cells of normal skin in scalp samples.

Researchers sorted pooled cutaneous lymph node cells on the basis of CD4, CD8alpha, NKG2D, NKG2ACE and other markers. Regarding this clone: Its antigen remains unknown. The genes and germline here are from mouse.

RNA extraction was followed by reverse transcription into cDNA, which acted as the sequencing template. Method: immunoSEQ multiplex PCR; TCRdb's copy keeps in-frame clones and lacks some. Found here are around 300,000 clones, no singletons; the ten largest cover 1.2%. This sequence was found in a C3H/HeJ mouse with alopecia areata. MHC haplotype: H2-k. The sequencing input was CD4+ T cells sorted from a lymph node.

CDR3 residues: CASRLGHTGQLYF. Incomplete CDR3 DNA: TGTGCCAGCAGACTGGGGCACACCGGG. This chain joins TRBV19 and TRBJ2-2, with TRBD2 matching over 7 bases. The read ends 4 residues early relative to the CDR3; the germline J gene fills the gap. Germline lookup yields CDR1 FNHDT and CDR2 SITEND (reference sequence). The CDR3 has 13 residues. Trimming took 5 bases from V and 3 from J; bases not matched to a gene: 1.